This T cell receptor beta chain was found in a study of tumor and adjacent non-tumor tissue in lung cancer (dated by TCRdb to the late 2010s). Broadly, across the study: By cancer type, the cohort comprised about 13 adenocarcinoma patients, a couple of squamous cell carcinoma patients and 1 small cell lung cancer patient. The 15 enrolled patients, of whom about 10 were men and 5 were women, were aged roughly 30 to 80 years and were diagnosed with TNM stage I to III disease. Sequencing generated a total of 125,075,908 productive TCRbeta reads, averaging roughly 4.2 million reads per sample. The study compared bulk TCRbeta repertoires from lung tumor tissue and matched distant non-tumor lung tissue of about 15 lung cancer patients. TCRbeta CDR3 sequencing was performed on around 30 paired specimens, with one tumor sample and one normal lung sample collected per patient.

RNA was extracted from bulk unsorted tissue and checked for quality with a NanoDrop ND-1000 and an Agilent 2100. Donors were newly diagnosed lung cancer patients admitted for thoracic surgery in China between August and November 2014, without prior chemotherapy. Patients who had received previous radiotherapy or chemotherapy, or who had another concurrent cancer, were excluded from the study. Pieces of surgical tissue measuring about 1-2 cm3 were kept in RNAlater solution and held at -80 degrees C until needed. Beyond this particular receptor, the publication reports: Significantly higher TCR diversity was found in younger patients, and higher tumor TCR diversity was associated with shorter overall and disease-free survival. Because peripheral blood was not sequenced, the blood TCRbeta repertoires of the lung cancer patients in the study went unexamined. Neither the sequencing platform nor unique molecular identifiers are named or mentioned anywhere in the methods. The top 100 clones made up a significantly larger cumulative share of the repertoire in normal lung than in tumor tissue. Tumor tissue showed significantly higher TCR diversity (inverse Simpson) than normal lung tissue, at 431.37 vs 166.20 (P = 0.0075, Mann-Whitney U test). With only approximately 16 patients in the cohort, the authors noted that larger samples and more detailed clinical data are needed.

Preparation of the library involved multiplex PCR. This sample was sequenced with an Illumina HiSeq 2500. TCRbeta libraries were constructed through three rounds of nested PCR with primers (Table S4) according to protocols modified from ARM-PCR. Before sequencing, PCR products of 200-500 bp were cut from the gel and purified using the QIAquick gel extraction kit. The paper's processing steps were these. Trimmomatic was used to clean the reads, FLASH was used to merge the reads into complete CDR3 sequences, and MiTCR was used to assign the reads to V(D)J germline segments. Clonal diversity was calculated as the inverse Simpson's index using VDJtools. Productive reads were defined as in-frame sequences without a premature stop codon. The raw public reads went through TCRdb reprocessing: fastp at Q25, MiXCR clone calling, in-frame beta chains kept. Rows matching on CDR3 protein sequence are summarized as one entry with the most common DNA and genes. The V and J calls and clone size come from TCRdb's table, not from the authors' own analysis. The sample includes approximately 140,000 distinct CDR3 sequences, with approximately 66% observed a single time. The ten biggest clones cover approximately 18% of the sample.

V was cut back by 3 bases and J by 2 bases, leaving a gap of 14 bases between them. The CDR3 numbers 14 residues from cysteine through phenylalanine. Only the CDR3 DNA stays, 42 bases, in frame from base 1. According to the germline V gene (reference sequence), CDR1 reads DFQATT and CDR2 reads SNEGSKA. In the case of this clonotype: Its antigen has not been determined. One base away there is no much larger clone; base qualities are not given.

This clonotype originated in a man in his sixties with small cell lung cancer. Sequencing was carried out using lung tumor tissue. This chain is built from TRBV20-1 and TRBJ2-7; a tentative D match to TRBD1 spans 6 bases. The CDR3 region: CSASLQGSPYEQYF. The DNA is TGCAGTGCTAGTTTGCAGGGGTCGCCCTACGAGCAGTACTTC.